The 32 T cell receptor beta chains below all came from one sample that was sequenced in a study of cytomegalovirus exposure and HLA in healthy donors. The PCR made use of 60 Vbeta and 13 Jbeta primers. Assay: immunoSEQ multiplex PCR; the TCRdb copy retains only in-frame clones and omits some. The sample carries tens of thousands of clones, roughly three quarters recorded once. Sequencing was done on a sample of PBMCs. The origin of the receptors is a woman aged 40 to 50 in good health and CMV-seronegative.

CDR3 sequence (DNA): TGTGCCAGTAGTATGGCTAGCGGGGGTGATACGCAGTATTTT. This encodes CASSMASGGDTQYF. The chain carries TRBV19 and TRBJ2-3; 10 bases line up with TRBD2. This CDR3 is 14 amino acids long. In germline, CDR1 is LNHDA, CDR2 SQIVND (reference sequence). V shed 3 bases and J 6 bases; nucleotides not matched to a gene: 3.

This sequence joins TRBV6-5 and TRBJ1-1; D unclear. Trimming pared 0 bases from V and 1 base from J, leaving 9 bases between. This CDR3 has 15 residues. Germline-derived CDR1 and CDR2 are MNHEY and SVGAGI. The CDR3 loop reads CASSYSYLRNTEAFF. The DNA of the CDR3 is TGTGCCAGCAGTTACTCGTACCTCAGGAACACTGAAGCTTTCTTT.

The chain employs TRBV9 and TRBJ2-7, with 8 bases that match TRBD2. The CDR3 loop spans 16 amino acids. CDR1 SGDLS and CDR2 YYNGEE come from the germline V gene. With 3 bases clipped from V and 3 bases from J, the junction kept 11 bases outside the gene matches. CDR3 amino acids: CASSGTSSNVGYEQYF. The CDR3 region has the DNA TGTGCCAGCAGCGGGACTAGCTCCAACGTTGGCTACGAGCAGTACTTC.

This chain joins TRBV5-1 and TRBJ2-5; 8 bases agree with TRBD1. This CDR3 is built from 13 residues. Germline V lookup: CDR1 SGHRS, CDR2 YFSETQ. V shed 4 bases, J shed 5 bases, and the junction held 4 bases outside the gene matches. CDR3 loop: CASSRRGLETQYF. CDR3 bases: TGCGCCAGCAGCCGCAGGGGGCTGGAGACCCAGTACTTC.

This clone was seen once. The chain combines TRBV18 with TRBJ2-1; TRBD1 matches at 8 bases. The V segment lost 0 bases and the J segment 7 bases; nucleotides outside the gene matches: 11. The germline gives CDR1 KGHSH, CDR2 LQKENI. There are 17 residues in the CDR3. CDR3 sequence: CASSPPLTDRVWNEQFF. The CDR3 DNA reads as TGTGCCAGCTCACCACCTCTAACGGACAGGGTATGGAATGAGCAGTTCTTC.

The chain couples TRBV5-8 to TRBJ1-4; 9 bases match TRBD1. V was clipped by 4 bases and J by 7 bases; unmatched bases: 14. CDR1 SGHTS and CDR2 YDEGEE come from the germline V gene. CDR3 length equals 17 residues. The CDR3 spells CASSPLSTGGASEKLFF. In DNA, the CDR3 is TGTGCCAGCAGCCCTCTATCAACAGGGGGCGCGAGTGAAAAACTGTTTTTT.

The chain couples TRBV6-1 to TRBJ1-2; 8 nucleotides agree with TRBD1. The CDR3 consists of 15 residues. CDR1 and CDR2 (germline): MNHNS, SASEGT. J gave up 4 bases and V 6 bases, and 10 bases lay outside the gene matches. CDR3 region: CASSGTGTGVYGYTF. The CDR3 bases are TGTGCCAGCAGCGGAACCGGGACAGGAGTCTATGGCTACACCTTC.

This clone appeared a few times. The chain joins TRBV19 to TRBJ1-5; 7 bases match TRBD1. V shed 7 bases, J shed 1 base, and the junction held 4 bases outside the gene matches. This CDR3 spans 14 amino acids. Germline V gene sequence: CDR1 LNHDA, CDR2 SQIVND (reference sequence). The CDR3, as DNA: TGTGCCAGTACCCTGACAGGGAGCAATCAGCCCCAGCATTTT. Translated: CASTLTGSNQPQHF.

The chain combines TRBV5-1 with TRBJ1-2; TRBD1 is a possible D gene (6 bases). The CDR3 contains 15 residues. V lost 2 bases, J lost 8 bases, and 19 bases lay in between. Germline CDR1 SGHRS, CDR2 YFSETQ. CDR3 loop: CASSLTGTLSGGYTF. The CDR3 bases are TGCGCCAGCAGCTTAACAGGGACGCTATCGGGAGGCTACACCTTC. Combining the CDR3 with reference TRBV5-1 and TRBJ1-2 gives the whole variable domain KAGVTQTPRYLIKTRGQQVTLSCSPISGHRSVSWYQQTPGQGLQFLFEYFSETQRNKGNFPGRFSGRQFSNSRSEMNVSTLELGDSALYLCASSLTGTLSGGYTFGSGTRLTVV.

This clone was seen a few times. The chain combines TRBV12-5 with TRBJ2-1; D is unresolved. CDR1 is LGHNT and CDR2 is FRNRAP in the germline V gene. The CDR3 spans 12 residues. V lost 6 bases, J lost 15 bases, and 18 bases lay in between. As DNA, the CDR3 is TGTGCTAGTGGACAAGGCGCAGGTCCTGGGTTCTTC. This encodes CASGQGAGPGFF.

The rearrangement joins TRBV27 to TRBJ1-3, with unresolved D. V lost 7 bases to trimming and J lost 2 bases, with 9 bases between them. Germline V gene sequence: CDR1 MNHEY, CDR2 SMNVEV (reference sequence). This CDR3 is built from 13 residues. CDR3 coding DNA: TGTGCCAGCATGGAGTTGGCTGGAAACACCATATATTTT. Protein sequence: CASMELAGNTIYF.

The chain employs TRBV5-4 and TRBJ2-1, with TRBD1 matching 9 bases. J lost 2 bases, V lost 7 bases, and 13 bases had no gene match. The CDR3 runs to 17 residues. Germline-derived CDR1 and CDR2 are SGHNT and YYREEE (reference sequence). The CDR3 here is CASQSPPGQGAYNEQFF. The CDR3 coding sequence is TGTGCCAGCCAATCCCCTCCGGGACAGGGTGCCTACAATGAGCAGTTCTTC.

The CDR3 loop reads CASSIGQGINQPQHF. For the CDR3, the DNA is TGTGCCAGTAGTATCGGACAGGGGATCAATCAGCCCCAGCATTTT. The rearrangement joins TRBV19 to TRBJ1-5; 9 bases are shared with TRBD1. The CDR3 loop spans 15 amino acids. CDR1 is LNHDA, CDR2 SQIVND, per germline (reference sequence). Trimming cost V 3 bases and J 3 bases; bases outside gene matches: 3. Supplemented by reference TRBV19 and TRBJ1-5, the full variable domain reads DGGITQSPKYLFRKEGQNVTLSCEQNLNHDAMYWYRQDPGQGLRLIYYSQIVNDFQKGDIAEGYSVSREKKESFPLTVTSAQKNPTAFYLCASSIGQGINQPQHFGDGTRLSIL.

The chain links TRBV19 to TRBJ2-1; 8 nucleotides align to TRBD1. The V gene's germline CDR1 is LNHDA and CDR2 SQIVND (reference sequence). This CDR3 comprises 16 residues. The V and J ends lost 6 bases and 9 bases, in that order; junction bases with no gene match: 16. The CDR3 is CASSPPDRVGYGEQFF. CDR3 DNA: TGTGCCAGTAGCCCGCCGGACAGGGTCGGTTATGGTGAGCAGTTCTTC.

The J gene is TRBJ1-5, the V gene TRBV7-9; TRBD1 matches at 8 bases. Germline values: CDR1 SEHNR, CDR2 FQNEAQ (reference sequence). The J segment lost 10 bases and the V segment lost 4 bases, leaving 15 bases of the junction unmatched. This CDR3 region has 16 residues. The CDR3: CASSSRTGPRHCPQHF. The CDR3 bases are TGTGCCAGCAGCTCGAGGACAGGGCCTCGTCATTGTCCCCAGCATTTT.

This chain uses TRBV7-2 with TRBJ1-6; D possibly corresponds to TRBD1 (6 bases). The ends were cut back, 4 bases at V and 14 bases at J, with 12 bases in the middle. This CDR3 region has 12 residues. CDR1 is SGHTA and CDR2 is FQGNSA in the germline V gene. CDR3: CASSSGDSALHF. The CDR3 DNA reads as TGTGCCAGCAGCTCAGGGGATTCGGCCCTCCACTTT. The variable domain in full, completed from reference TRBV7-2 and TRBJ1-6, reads GAGVSQSPSNKVTEKGKDVELRCDPISGHTALYWYRQSLGQGLEFLIYFQGNSAPDKSGLPSDRFSAERTGGSVSTLTIQRTQQEDSAVYLCASSSGDSALHFGNGTRLTVT.

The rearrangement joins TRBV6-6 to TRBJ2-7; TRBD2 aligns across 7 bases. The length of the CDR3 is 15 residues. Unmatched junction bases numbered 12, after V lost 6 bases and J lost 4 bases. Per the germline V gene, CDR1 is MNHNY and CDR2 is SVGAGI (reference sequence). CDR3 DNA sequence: TGTGCCAGCAGCGAGGCAGGGAGGGGACTATACGAGCAGTACTTC. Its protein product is CASSEAGRGLYEQYF.

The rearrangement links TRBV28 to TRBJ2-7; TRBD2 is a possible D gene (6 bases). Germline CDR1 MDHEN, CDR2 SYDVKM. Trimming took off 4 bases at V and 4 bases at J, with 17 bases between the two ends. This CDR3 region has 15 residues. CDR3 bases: TGTGCCAGCAGTTCCAACAGTGAGGGACTTTACGAGCAGTACTTC. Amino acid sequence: CASSSNSEGLYEQYF. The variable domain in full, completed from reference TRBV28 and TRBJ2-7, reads DVKVTQSSRYLVKRTGEKVFLECVQDMDHENMFWYRQDPGLGLRLIYFSYDVKMKEKGDIPEGYSVSREKKERFSLILESASTNQTSMYLCASSSNSEGLYEQYFGPGTRLTVT.

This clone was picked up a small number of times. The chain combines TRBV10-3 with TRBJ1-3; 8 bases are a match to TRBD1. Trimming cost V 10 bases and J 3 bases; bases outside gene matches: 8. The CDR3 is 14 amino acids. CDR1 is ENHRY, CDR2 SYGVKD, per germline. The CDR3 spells CATRTGSGGNTIYF. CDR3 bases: TGTGCCACGCGGACAGGGTCAGGTGGAAACACCATATATTTT.

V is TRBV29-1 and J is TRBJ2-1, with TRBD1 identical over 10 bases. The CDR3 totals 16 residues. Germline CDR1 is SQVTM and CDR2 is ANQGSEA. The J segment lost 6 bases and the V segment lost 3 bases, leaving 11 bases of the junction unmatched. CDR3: CSVEVTGTGAVNEQFF. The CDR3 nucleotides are TGCAGCGTTGAGGTGACCGGGACAGGGGCCGTCAATGAGCAGTTCTTC.

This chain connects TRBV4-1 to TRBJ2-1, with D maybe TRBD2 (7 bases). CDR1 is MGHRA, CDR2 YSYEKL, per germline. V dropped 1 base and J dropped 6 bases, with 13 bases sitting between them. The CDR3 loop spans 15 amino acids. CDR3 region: CASSQGLAGANEQFF. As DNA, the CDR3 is TGCGCCAGCAGCCAAGGTCTGGCGGGGGCCAATGAGCAGTTCTTC.

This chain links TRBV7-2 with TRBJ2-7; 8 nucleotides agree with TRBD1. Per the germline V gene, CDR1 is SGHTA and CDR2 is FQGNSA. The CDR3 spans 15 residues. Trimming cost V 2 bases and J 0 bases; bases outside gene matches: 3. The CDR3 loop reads CASSLIGQGSYEQYF. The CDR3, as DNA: TGTGCCAGCAGCTTAATCGGACAGGGCTCCTACGAGCAGTACTTC.

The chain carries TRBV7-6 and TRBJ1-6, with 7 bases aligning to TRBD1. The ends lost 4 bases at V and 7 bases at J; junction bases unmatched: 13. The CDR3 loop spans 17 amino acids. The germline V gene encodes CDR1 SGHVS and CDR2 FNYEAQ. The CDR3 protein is CASSSQRIGTANSPLHF. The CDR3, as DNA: TGTGCCAGCAGCTCCCAGCGCATCGGGACAGCAAATTCACCCCTCCACTTT.

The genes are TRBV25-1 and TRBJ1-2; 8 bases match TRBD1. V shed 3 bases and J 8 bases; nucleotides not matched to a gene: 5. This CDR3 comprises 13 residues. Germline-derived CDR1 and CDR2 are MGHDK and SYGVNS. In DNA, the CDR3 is TGTGCCAGCAGTGATTTGTCAGGGGGCGGCTACACCTTC. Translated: CASSDLSGGGYTF.

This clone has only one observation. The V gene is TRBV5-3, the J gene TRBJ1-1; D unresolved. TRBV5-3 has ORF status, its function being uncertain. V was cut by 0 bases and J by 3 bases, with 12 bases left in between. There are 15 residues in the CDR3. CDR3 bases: TGTGCCAGAAGCTTGGATTGGGGAGGCGACACTGAAGCTTTCTTT. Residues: CARSLDWGGDTEAFF.

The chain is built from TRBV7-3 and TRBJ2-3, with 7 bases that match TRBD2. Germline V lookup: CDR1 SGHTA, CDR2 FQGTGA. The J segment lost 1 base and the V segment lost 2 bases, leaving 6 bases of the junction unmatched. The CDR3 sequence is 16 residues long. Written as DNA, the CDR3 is TGTGCCAGCAGCTTATTTAGTGGGGGGGGCACAGATACGCAGTATTTT. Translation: CASSLFSGGGTDTQYF. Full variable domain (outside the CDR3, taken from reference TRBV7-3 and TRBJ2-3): GAGVSQTPSNKVTEKGKYVELRCDPISGHTALYWYRQSLGQGPEFLIYFQGTGAADDSGLPNDRFFAVRPEGSVSTLKIQRTERGDSAVYLCASSLFSGGGTDTQYFGPGTRLTVL.

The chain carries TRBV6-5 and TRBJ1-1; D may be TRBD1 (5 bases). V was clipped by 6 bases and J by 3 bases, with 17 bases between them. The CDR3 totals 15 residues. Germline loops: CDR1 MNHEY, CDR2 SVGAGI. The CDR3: CASRNPRQSYTEAFF. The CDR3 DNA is TGTGCCAGCAGAAACCCCCGACAGTCATACACTGAAGCTTTCTTT.

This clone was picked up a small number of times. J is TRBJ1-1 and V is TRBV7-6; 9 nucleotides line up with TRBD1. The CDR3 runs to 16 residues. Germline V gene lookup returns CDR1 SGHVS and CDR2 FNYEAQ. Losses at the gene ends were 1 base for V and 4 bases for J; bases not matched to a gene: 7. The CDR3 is CASSLGPQGAGTEAFF. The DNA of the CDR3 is TGTGCCAGCAGCTTAGGACCACAGGGGGCCGGCACTGAAGCTTTCTTT.

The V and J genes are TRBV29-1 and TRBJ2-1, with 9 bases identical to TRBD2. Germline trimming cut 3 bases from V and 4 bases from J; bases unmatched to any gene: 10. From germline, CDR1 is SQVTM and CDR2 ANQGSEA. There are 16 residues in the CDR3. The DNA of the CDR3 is TGCAGCGTTGATCCTAAAACTAGCGGGCTATACAATGAGCAGTTCTTC. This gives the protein CSVDPKTSGLYNEQFF.

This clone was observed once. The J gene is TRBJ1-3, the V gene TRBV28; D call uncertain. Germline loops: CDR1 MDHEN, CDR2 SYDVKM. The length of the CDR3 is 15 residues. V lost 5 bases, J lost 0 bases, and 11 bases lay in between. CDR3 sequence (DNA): TGTGCCAGCAGTCTAAACAGCTTCTCTGGAAACACCATATATTTT. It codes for CASSLNSFSGNTIYF.

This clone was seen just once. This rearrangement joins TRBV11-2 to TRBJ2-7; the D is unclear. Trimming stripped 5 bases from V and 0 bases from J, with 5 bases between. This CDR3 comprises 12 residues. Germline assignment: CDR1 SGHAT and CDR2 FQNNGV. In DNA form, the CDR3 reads TGTGCCAGCAGCCAGAACTCCTACGAGCAGTACTTC. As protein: CASSQNSYEQYF.

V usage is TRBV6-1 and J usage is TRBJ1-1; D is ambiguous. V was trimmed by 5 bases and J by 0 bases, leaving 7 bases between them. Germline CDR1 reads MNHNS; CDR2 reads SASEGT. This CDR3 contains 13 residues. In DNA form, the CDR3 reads TGTGCCAGCAGTACCCACTTGAACACTGAAGCTTTCTTT. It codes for CASSTHLNTEAFF.